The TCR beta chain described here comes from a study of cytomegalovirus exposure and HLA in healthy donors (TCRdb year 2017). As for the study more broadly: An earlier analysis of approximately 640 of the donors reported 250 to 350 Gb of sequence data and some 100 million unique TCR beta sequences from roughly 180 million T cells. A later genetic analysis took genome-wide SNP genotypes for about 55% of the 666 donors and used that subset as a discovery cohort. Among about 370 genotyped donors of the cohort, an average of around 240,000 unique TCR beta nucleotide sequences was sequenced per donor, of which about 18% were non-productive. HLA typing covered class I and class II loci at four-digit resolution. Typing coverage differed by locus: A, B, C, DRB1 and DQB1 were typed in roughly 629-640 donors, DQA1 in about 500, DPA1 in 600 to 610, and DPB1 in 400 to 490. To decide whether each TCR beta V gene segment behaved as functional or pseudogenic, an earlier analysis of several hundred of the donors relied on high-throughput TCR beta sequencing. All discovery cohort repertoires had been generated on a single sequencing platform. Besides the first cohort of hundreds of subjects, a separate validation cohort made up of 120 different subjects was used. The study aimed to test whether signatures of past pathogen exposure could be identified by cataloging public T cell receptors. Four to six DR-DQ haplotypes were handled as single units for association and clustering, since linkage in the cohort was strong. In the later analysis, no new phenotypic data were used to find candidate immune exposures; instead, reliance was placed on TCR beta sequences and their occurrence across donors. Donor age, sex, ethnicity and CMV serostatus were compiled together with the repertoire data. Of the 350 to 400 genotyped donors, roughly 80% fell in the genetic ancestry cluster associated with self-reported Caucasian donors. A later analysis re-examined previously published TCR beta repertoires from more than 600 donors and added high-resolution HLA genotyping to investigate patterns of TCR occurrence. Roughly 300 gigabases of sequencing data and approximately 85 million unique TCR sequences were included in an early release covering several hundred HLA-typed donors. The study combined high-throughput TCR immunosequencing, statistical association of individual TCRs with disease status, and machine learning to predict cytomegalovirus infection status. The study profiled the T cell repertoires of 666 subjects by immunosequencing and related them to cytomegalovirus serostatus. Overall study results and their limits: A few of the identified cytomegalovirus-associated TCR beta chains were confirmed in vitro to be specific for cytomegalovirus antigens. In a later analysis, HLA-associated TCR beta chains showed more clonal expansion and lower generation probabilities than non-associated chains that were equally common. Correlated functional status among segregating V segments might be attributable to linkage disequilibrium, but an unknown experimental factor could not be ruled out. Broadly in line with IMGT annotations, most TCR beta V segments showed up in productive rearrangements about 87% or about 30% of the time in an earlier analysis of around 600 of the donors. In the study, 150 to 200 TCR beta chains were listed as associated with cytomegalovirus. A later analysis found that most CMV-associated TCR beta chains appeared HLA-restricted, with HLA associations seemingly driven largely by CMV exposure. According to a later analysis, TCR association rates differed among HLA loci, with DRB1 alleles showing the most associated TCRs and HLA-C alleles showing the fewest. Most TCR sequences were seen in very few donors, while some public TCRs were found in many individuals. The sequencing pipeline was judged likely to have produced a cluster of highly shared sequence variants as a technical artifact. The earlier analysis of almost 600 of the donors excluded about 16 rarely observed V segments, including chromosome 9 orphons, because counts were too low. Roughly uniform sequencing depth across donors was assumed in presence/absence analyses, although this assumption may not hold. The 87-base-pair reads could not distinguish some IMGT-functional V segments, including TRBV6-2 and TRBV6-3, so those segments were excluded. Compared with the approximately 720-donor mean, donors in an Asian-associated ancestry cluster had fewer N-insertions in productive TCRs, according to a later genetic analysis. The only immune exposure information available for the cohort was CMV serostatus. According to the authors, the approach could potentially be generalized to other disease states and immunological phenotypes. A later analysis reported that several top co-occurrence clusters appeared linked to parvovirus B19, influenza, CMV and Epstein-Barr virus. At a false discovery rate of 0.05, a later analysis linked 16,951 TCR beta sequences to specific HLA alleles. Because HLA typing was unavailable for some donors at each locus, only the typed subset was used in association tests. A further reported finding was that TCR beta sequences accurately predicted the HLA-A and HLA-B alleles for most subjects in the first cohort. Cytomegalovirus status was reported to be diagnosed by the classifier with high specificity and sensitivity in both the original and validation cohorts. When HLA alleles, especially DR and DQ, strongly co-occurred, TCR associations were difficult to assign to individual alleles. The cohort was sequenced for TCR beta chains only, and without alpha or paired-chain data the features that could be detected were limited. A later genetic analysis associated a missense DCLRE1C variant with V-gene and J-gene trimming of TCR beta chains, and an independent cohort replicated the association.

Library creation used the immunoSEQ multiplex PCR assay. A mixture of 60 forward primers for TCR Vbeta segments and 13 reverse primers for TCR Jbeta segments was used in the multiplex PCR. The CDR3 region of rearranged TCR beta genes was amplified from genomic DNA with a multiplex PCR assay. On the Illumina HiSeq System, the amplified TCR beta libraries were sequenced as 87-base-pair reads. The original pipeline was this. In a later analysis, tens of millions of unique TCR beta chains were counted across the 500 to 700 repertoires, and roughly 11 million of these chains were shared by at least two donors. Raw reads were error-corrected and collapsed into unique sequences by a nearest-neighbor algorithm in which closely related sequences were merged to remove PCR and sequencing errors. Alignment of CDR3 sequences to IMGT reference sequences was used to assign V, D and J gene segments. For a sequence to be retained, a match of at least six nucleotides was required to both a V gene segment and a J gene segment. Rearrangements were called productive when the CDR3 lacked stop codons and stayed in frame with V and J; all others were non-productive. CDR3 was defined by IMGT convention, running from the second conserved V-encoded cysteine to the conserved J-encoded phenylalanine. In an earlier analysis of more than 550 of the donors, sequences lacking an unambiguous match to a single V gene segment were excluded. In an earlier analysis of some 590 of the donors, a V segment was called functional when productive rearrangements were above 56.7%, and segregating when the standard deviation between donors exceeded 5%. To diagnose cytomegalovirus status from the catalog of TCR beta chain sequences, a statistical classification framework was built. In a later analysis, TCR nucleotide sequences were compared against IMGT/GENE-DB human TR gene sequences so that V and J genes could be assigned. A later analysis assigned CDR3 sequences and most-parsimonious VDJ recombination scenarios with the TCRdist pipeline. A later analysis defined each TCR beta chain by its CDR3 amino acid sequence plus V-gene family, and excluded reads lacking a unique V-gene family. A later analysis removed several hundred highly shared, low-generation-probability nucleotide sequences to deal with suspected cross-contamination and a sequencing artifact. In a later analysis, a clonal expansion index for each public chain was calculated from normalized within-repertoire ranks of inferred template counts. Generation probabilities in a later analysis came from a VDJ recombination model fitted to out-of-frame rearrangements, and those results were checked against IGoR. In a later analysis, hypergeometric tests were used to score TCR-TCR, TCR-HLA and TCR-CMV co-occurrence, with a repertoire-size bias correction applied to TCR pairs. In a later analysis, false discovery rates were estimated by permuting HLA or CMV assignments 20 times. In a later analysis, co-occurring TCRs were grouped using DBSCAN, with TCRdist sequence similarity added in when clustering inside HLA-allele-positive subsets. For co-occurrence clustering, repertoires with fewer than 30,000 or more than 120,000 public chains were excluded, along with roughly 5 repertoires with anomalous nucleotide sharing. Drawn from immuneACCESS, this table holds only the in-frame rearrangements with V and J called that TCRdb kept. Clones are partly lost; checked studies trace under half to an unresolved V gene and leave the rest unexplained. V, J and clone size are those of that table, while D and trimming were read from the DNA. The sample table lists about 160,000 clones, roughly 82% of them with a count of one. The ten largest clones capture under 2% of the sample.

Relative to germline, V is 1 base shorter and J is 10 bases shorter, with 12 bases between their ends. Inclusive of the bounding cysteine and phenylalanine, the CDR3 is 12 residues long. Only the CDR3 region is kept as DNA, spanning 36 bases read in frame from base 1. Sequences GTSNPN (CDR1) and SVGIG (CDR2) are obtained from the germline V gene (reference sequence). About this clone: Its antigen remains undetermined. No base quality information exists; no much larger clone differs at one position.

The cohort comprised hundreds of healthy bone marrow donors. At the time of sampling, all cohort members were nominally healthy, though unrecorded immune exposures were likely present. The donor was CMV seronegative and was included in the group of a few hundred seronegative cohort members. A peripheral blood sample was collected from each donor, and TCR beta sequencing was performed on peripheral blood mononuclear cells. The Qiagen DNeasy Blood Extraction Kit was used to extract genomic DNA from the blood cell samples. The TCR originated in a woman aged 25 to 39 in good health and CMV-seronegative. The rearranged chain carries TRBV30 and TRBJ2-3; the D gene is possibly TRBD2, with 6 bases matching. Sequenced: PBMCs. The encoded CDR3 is CAWSATSYAQYF. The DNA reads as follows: TGTGCCTGGAGTGCCACTAGCTACGCGCAGTATTTT.